Included here is one T cell receptor (beta chain) sequence, with context. Its cognate antigen is unknown. This CDR3 spans 15 amino acids. The V and J ends lost 5 bases and 3 bases, in that order; junction bases with no gene match: 7. The germline V gene encodes CDR1 MNHEY and CDR2 SMNVEV (reference sequence). This entry belongs to a study of T cell responses to AZD1222 COVID-19 vaccine. At the level of the study: Second doses at about 4 or about 12 weeks were pooled.

Clones were read by immunoSEQ multiplex PCR, and TCRdb kept only the in-frame ones, dropping some. The sample lists roughly 190,000 clones, more than 80% occurring once. General study points: Repertoires were obtained only post-peak T cell response. Donors were mostly white British, more females; clonal diversity possibly underestimated.

The V gene is TRBV27, the J gene TRBJ1-2; 9 positions match TRBD1. Sequenced material: peripheral blood, taken on day 0 of AZD1222 vaccination. This clonotype was obtained from an adult in good health. For the CDR3, the DNA is TGTGCCAGCAGTCCCGGGGACAGGGACGACTATGGCTACACCTTC. It yields the protein CASSPGDRDDYGYTF.